Presented here are 3 T cell receptor beta chains from one specimen sequenced in a study of blood T cell repertoires in COVID-19. Sequencing was performed with immunoSEQ multiplex PCR; in TCRdb, only in-frame clones are kept and a portion is missing. Of some 160,000 clones listed, more than 65% are singletons. The sequencing input was peripheral blood. These receptors were taken from a woman of 80 years or more with acute or convalescent COVID-19.

The V gene is TRBV2, the J gene TRBJ2-1, with 8 nucleotides matching TRBD1. This CDR3 spans 16 amino acids. Germline assignment: CDR1 SNHLY and CDR2 FYNNEI. V shed 0 bases and J 7 bases; nucleotides not matched to a gene: 8. The CDR3 bases are TGTGCCAGCAGTGAAGCGCCTTCGGACAGGGAAAATGAGCAGTTCTTC. As protein: CASSEAPSDRENEQFF.

This chain joins TRBV11-2 and TRBJ2-7; D uncertain. V shed 5 bases and J shed 2 bases, with 10 bases lying between them. The germline CDR1 and CDR2 sequences are SGHAT and FQNNGV. CDR3 length: 13 amino acids. CDR3 DNA: TGTGCCAGCAGCGCCCAGACAACCTACGAGCAGTACTTC. Protein sequence: CASSAQTTYEQYF.

This sequence joins TRBV6-1 and TRBJ2-7; 12 bases map to TRBD2. J gave up 0 bases and V 4 bases, and 7 bases lay outside the gene matches. CDR1 and CDR2 from the germline V gene are MNHNS and SASEGT. The CDR3 covers 17 residues. The CDR3 DNA follows: TGTGCCAGCAGTGCTCGGCTAGCGGGAGGGCCCTCCTACGAGCAGTACTTC. Protein sequence: CASSARLAGGPSYEQYF.